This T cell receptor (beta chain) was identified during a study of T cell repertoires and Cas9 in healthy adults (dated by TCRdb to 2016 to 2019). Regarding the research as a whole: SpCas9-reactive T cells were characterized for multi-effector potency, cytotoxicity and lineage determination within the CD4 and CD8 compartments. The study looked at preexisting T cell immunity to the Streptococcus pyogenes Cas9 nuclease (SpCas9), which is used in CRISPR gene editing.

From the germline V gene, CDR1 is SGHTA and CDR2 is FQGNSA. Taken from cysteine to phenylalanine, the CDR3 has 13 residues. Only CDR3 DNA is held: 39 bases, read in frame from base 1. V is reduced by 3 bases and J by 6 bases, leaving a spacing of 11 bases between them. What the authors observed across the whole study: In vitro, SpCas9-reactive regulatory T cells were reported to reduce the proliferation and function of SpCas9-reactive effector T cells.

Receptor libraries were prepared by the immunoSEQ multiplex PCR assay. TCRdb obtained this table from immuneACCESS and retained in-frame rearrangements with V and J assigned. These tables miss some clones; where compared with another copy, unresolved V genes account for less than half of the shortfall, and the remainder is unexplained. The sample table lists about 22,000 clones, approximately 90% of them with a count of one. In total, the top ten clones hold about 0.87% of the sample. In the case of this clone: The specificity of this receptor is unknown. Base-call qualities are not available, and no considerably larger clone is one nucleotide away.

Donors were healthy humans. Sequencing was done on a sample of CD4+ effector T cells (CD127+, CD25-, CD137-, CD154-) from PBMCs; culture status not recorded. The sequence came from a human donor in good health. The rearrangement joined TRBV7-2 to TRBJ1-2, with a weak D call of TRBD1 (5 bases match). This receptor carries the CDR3 CASSFQGFDGYTF. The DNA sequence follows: TGTGCCAGCAGCTTCCAGGGATTCGATGGCTACACCTTC.